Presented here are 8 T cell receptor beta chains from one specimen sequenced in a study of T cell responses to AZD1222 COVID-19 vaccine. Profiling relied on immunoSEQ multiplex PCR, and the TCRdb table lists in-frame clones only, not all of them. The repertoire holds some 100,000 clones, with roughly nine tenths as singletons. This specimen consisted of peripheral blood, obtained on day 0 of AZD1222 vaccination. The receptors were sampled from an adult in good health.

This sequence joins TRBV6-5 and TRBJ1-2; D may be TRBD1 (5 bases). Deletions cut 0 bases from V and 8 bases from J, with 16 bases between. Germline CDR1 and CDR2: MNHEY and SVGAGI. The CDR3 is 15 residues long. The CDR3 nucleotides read TGTGCCAGCAGTTACTCGATGGGGCAGGGTTACGGCTACACCTTC. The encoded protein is CASSYSMGQGYGYTF.

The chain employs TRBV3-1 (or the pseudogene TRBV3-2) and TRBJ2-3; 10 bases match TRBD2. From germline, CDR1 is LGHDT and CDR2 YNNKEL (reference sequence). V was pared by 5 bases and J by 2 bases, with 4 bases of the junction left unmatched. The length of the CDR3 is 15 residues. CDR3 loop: CASSSLAGYTDTQYF. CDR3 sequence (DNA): TGTGCCAGCAGCTCACTAGCGGGGTACACAGATACGCAGTATTTT.

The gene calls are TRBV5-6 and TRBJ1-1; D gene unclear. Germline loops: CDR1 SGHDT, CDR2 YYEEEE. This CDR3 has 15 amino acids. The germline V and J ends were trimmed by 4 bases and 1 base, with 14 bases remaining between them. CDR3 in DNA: TGTGCCAGCAGCCCCTACCCTAAGGGGAACACTGAAGCTTTCTTT. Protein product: CASSPYPKGNTEAFF.

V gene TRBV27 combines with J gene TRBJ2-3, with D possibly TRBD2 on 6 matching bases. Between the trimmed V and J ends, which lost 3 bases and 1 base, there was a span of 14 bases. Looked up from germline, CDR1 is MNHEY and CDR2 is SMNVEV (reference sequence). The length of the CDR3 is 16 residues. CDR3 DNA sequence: TGTGCCAGCAGTTTTTTGATTCGCGGGGGCACAGATACGCAGTATTTT. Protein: CASSFLIRGGTDTQYF.

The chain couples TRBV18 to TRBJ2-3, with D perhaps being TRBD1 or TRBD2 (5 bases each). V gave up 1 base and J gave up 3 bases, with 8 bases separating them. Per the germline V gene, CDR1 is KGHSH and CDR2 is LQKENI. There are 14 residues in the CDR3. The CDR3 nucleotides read TGTGCCAGCTCACCACTTGGGGGAACAGATACGCAGTATTTT. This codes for CASSPLGGTDTQYF.

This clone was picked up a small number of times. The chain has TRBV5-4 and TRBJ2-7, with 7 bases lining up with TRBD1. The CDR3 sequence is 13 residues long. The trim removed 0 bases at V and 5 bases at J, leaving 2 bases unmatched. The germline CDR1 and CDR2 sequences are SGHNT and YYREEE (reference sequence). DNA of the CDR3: TGTGCCAGCAGCTTGGCAGGGGGTAACGAGCAGTACTTC. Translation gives CASSLAGGNEQYF.

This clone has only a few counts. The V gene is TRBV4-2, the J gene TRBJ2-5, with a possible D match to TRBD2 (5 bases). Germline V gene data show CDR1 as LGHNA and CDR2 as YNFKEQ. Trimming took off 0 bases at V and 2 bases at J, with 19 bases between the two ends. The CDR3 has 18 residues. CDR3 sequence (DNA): TGTGCCAGCAGCCAAGAGCGACCTATCCGTACGGGGCAAGAGACCCAGTACTTC. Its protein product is CASSQERPIRTGQETQYF.

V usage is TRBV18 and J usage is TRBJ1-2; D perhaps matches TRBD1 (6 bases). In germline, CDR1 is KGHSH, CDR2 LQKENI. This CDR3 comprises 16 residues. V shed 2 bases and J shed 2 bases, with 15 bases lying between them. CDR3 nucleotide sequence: TGTGCCAGCTCACCAATAGACAGGATAATAAACTATGGCTACACCTTC. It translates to CASSPIDRIINYGYTF.